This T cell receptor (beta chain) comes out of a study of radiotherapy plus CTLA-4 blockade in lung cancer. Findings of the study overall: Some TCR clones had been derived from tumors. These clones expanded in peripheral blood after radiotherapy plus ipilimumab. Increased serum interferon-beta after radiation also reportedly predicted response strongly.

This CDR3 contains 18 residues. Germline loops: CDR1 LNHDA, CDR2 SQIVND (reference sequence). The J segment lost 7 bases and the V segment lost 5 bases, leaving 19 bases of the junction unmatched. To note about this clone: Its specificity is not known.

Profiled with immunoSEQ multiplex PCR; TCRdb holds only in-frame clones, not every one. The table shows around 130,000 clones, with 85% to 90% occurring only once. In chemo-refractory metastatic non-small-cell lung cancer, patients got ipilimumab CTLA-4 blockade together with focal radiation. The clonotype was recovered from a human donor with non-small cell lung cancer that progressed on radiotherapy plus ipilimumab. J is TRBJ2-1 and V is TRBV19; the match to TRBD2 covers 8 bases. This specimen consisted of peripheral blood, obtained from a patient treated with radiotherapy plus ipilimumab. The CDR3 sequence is CASSSGTVAGRGGNEQFF. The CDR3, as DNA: TGTGCCAGTAGTTCGGGGACTGTAGCCGGGAGGGGGGGAAATGAGCAGTTCTTC.